The 16 T cell receptor beta chains listed next were all sequenced from one sample in a study of CD8 T cells in ankylosing spondylitis. TCRdb independently ran MiXCR on the 5' RACE reads; one entry per CDR3 protein. The sample records about 540,000 distinct CDR3 sequences, about 12% being singletons. The study's findings and limits: For ankylosing spondylitis blood, a TCR beta motif of roughly 8 highly homologous variants appeared characteristic.

The antigens for these receptors are not known. Sequencing used blood, either unsorted or a sorted T cell fraction (not recorded which). The receptors shown here come from a male donor with ankylosing spondylitis.

This clonotype was detected only a few times. The chain carries TRBV5-1 and TRBJ2-1; D is possibly TRBD1 or TRBD2 (6 bases each). V was trimmed by 4 bases and J by 5 bases, leaving 13 bases between them. This CDR3 region has 14 residues. The germline CDR1 and CDR2 sequences are SGHRS and YFSETQ. In nucleotides, the CDR3 is TGCGCCAGCAGCCTGGGGGGCGATCACAATGAGCAGTTCTTC. Translating it yields CASSLGGDHNEQFF.

In this sample, this clonotype turned up once. The chain combines TRBV20-1 with TRBJ2-1, with 7 bases aligning to TRBD2. J was trimmed by 0 bases and V by 1 base; bases with no gene match: 6. Germline CDR1 is DFQATT and CDR2 is SNEGSKA (reference sequence). CDR3 length equals 16 residues. CDR3 residues: CSARAGAGSSYNEQFF. The CDR3 DNA sequence: TGCAGTGCTAGAGCGGGAGCGGGGAGCTCCTACAATGAGCAGTTCTTC.

V is TRBV18 and J is TRBJ2-1, with 7 positions matching TRBD2. The CDR3 is made up of 16 amino acids. With 0 bases clipped from V and 9 bases from J, the junction kept 11 bases outside the gene matches. Germline V lookup: CDR1 KGHSH, CDR2 LQKENI. CDR3 bases: TGTGCCAGCTCACCACCGTCCGGGGGAGGGCAGGGTGAGCAGTTCTTC. Encoded protein: CASSPPSGGGQGEQFF.

This clonotype was counted ten times or more. The rearrangement links TRBV6-2 or TRBV6-3 to TRBJ2-7; 8 bases agree with TRBD2. J lost 0 bases, V lost 5 bases, and 6 bases had no gene match. The length of the CDR3 is 15 residues. Germline V gene sequence: CDR1 MNHEY, CDR2 SVGEGT. This CDR3 reads CASSRSGSSSYEQYF. The DNA for the CDR3 is TGTGCCAGCAGTCGCAGCGGGAGTAGCTCCTACGAGCAGTACTTC.

This clonotype was picked up a small number of times. J is TRBJ1-1 and V is TRBV29-1; no clear D. The germline gives CDR1 SQVTM, CDR2 ANQGSEA. CDR3 length equals 12 residues. V was clipped by 7 bases and J by 4 bases, with 13 bases between them. The CDR3 loop is CSGSRVGTEAFF. CDR3 DNA: TGCAGCGGCTCGCGGGTGGGCACTGAAGCTTTCTTT.

V and J are TRBV5-1 and TRBJ1-3, with TRBD1 matching 8 bases. The V gene's germline CDR1 is SGHRS and CDR2 YFSETQ. The CDR3 runs to 14 residues. V shed 5 bases, J shed 2 bases, and the junction held 3 bases outside the gene matches. CDR3 sequence: CASREDRAGNTIYF. The DNA for the CDR3 is TGCGCCAGCAGAGAGGACAGGGCTGGAAACACCATATATTTT.

This clonotype was detected many times. The chain joins TRBV18 to TRBJ2-5; tentatively, D is TRBD2 (6 bases). The CDR3 consists of 16 residues. The germline V gene encodes CDR1 KGHSH and CDR2 LQKENI. Trimming left V 1 base short and J 1 base short, with 13 bases between. The CDR3 bases are TGTGCCAGCTCACCACTAGGAGCGGGTCCCCAAGAGACCCAGTACTTC. As protein: CASSPLGAGPQETQYF.

This clonotype was recorded many times. CDR3 DNA sequence: TGTGCCAGCAGTGCCTTTGGGGCCCTTACAGGATACGAGCAGTACGTC. Its protein product is CASSAFGALTGYEQYV. V and J are TRBV25-1 and TRBJ2-7; TRBD1 might be the D (5 bases). Trimming removed 4 bases at V and 4 bases at J, with 20 bases between. Germline-derived CDR1 and CDR2 are MGHDK and SYGVNS. The CDR3 is 16 amino acids.

This clonotype has only a few counts. This rearrangement joins TRBV12-3 or TRBV12-4 to TRBJ2-1; weak D call: TRBD2 (6 bases). The CDR3 consists of 12 residues. V lost 7 bases to trimming and J lost 10 bases, with 14 bases between them. The CDR3 bases are TGTGCCAGCACTTTGCTTAGCGGCGAGCAGTTCTTC. Its protein product is CASTLLSGEQFF.

The chain links TRBV5-5 to TRBJ2-2; D gene unclear. CDR3 length: 15 amino acids. The germline V and J ends were trimmed by 4 bases and 6 bases, with 16 bases remaining between them. Germline V gene sequence: CDR1 SGHKS, CDR2 YYEKEE (reference sequence). Written as DNA, the CDR3 is TGTGCCAGCAGCCCGATCAGCTTCCTTCCCGGGGAGCTGTTTTTT. It yields the protein CASSPISFLPGELFF.

The V and J genes are TRBV12-5 and TRBJ2-3, with 11 bases aligning to TRBD2. Germline V gene data show CDR1 as LGHNT and CDR2 as FRNRAP. The CDR3 is 18 amino acids. The V gene end was trimmed by 6 bases and the J gene end by 0 bases; junction bases not matched to a gene: 11. The DNA of the CDR3 is TGTGCTAGTGGAACCGGGACTAGCGGTTTGTGGAGCACAGATACGCAGTATTTT. Translating it yields CASGTGTSGLWSTDTQYF.

This clonotype was seen a handful of times. The gene calls are TRBV24-1 and TRBJ1-2; D remains ambiguous. V was clipped by 7 bases and J by 4 bases, with 9 bases between them. Germline CDR1 reads KGHDR; CDR2 reads SFDVKD. The CDR3 length is 12 residues. CDR3 nucleotides: TGTGCCACCAGCCGTTACCGCTATGGCTACACCTTC. Protein product: CATSRYRYGYTF.

The gene calls are TRBV9 and TRBJ2-2, with a tentative D call TRBD2 (6 bases). CDR3 length: 14 residues. The V end was cut by 0 bases, the J end by 4 bases, with 7 bases between. The germline CDR1 and CDR2 sequences are SGDLS and YYNGEE. In DNA form, the CDR3 reads TGTGCCAGCAGCGTAGGGAGGGCCACCGGGGAGCTGTTTTTT. Translation gives CASSVGRATGELFF. Combining the CDR3 with reference TRBV9 and TRBJ2-2 gives the whole variable domain DSGVTQTPKHLITATGQRVTLRCSPRSGDLSVYWYQQSLDQGLQFLIQYYNGEERAKGNILERFSAQQFPDLHSELNLSSLELGDSALYFCASSVGRATGELFFGEGSRLTVL.

V gene TRBV20-1 combines with J gene TRBJ2-3; the match to TRBD1 covers 9 bases. The CDR3 covers 16 residues. The V and J ends lost 8 bases and 5 bases, in that order; junction bases with no gene match: 17. CDR1 and CDR2 from the germline V gene are DFQATT and SNEGSKA (reference sequence). The CDR3: CSPPGTGKLGQDTQYF. The CDR3, as DNA: TGCAGTCCACCCGGGACAGGGAAGTTGGGACAAGATACGCAGTATTTT.

This clonotype occurred many times. This sequence joins TRBV14 and TRBJ2-2, with D unresolved. Trimming left V 4 bases short and J 1 base short, with 13 bases between. The CDR3 is 16 amino acids. Germline V gives CDR1 SGHDN, CDR2 FVKESK. This CDR3 reads CASSPRLNLNTGELFF. The CDR3 DNA sequence: TGTGCCAGCAGCCCCAGACTGAACCTGAACACCGGGGAGCTGTTTTTT.

This clonotype was detected only a few times. The chain employs TRBV20-1 and TRBJ2-3; D unresolved. Germline V gene sequence: CDR1 DFQATT, CDR2 SNEGSKA (reference sequence). Trimming cost V 1 base and J 2 bases, with 10 bases left between them. The CDR3 loop spans 14 amino acids. CDR3 bases: TGCAGTGCTAGAGTATTAGCAGACACAGATACGCAGTATTTT. Amino acid sequence: CSARVLADTDTQYF.